This T cell receptor beta chain was sequenced during a study of CD4 T cells in relation to SARS-CoV-2 and coronaviruses. Repertoires were generated with immunoSEQ multiplex PCR, while TCRdb's copy carries only in-frame clones and drops some. The top ten hold about 2.8% of the sample, which has tens of thousands of clones, 70% to 85% seen once. V dropped 3 bases and J dropped 6; count of bases not matched to a gene: 12. Germline values: CDR1 KGHSH, CDR2 LQKENI. This CDR3 is 18 amino acids long. Remarks on this clone: Its antigen remains unknown.

The sequence derives from an adult with COVID-19. Sequenced material: memory CD4+ T cells from PBMCs, cultured in vitro. This rearrangement joins TRBV18 to TRBJ1-6; 9 nucleotides line up with TRBD1. The CDR3 nucleotides read TGTGCCAGCTCACCCCGCATCCGGTCGACAGGGGGTAATTCACCCCTCCACTTT. As protein: CASSPRIRSTGGNSPLHF.